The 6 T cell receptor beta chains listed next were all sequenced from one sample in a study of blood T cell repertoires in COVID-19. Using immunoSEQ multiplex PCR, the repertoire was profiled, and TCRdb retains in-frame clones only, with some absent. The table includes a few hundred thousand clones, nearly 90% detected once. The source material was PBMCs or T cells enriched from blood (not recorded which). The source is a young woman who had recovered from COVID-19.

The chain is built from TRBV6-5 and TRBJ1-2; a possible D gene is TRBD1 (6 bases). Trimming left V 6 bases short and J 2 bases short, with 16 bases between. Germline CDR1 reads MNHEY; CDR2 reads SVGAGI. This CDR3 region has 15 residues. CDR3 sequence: CASSLGRQENYGYTF. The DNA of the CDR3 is TGTGCCAGCAGCCTGGGCCGACAGGAAAACTATGGCTACACCTTC.

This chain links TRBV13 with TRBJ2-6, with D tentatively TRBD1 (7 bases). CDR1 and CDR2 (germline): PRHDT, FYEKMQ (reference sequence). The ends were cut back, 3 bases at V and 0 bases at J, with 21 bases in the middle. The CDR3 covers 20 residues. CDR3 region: CASSLFAEGQPDSGANVLTF. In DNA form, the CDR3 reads TGTGCCAGCAGCTTGTTCGCGGAGGGACAGCCCGACTCTGGGGCCAACGTCCTGACTTTC.

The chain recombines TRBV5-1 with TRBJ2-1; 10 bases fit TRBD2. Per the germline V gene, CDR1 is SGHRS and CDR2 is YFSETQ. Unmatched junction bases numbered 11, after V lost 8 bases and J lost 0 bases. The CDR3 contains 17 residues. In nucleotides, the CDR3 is TGCGCCAGGACCGGGACTAGCGAACCGAGCTCCTACAATGAGCAGTTCTTC. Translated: CARTGTSEPSSYNEQFF.

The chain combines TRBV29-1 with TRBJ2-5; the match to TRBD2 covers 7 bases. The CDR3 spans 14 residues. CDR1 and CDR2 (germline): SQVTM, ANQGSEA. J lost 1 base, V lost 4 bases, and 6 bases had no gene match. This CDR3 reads CSVGTRLAQETQYF. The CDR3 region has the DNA TGCAGCGTTGGTACGAGACTAGCCCAAGAGACCCAGTACTTC.

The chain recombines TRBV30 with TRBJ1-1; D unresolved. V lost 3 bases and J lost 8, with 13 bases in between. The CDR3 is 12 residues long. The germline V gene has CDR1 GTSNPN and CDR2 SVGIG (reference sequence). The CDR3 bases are TGTGCCTGGAGCCTAGTCTCGTGGGAAGCTTTCTTT. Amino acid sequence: CAWSLVSWEAFF.

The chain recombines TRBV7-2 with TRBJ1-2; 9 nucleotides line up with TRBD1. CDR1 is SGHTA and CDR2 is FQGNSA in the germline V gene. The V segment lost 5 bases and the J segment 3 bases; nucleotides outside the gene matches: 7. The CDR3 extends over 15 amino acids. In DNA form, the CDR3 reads TGTGCCAGCAGCCCTTTGGACAGGGGTGACTATGGCTACACCTTC. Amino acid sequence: CASSPLDRGDYGYTF.